This T cell receptor (beta chain) was captured by sequencing in a study of T cells in Graves' hyperthyroidism and ophthalmopathy. Between the trimmed V and J ends, which lost 2 bases and 0 bases, there was a span of 16 bases. This CDR3 contains 18 residues. Germline CDR1 is MDHEN and CDR2 is SYDVKM. This clonotype appeared a few times. Researchers took RNA transcripts and amplified the TCR beta CDR3 regions from them. The TCR CDR3 first-round RT-PCR relied on the HTBI primer set. From the multiplex PCR reads, TCRdb called clonotypes with MiXCR, one entry per CDR3 protein. The sample gives under 400,000 distinct CDR3 sequences, approximately 13% of which show up once; about 9.1% is in the top ten.

The rearrangement uses TRBV28 and TRBJ1-4; perhaps TRBD1 as D (6 bases). This clonotype was sampled from a woman in her late teens or twenties with Graves' hyperthyroidism. The specimen sequenced was blood. CDR3 sequence: CASSLPLDSPPTNEKLFF. The CDR3 DNA follows: TGTGCCAGCAGTTTACCCTTGGACAGCCCTCCAACTAATGAAAAACTGTTTTTT.